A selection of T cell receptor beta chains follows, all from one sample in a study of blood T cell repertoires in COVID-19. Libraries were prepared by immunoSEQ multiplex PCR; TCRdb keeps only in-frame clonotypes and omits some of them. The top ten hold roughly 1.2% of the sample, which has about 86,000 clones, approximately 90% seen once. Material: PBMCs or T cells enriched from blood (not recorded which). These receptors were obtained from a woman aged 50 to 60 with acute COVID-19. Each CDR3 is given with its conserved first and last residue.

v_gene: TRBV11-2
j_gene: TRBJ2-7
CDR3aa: CASSLLSYSYEQYF

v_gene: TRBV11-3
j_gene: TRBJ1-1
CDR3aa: CASSPWGEDRLQAFF

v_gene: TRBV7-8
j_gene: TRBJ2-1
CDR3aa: CASSLATSGTYNEQFF

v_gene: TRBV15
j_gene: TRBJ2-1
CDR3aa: CATSILLGLSSYNEQFF

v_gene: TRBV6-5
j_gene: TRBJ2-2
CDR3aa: CASSTEGRELFF

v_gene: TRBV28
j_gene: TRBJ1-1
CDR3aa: CASPGQGETEAFF

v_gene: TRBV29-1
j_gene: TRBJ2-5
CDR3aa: CSVVGLAGQETQYF

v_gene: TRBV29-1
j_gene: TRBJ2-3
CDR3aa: CSAYRGYTDTQYF

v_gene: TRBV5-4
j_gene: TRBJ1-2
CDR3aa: CASSLVATDGYTF

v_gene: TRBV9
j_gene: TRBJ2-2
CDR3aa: CASSVLAFGGNTGELFF

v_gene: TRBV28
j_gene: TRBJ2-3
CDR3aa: CASSLGLAADTQYF

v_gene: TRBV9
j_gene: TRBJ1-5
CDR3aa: CASTLSGAPNQPQHF

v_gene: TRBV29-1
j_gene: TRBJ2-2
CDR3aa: CSVDRGYTGELFF

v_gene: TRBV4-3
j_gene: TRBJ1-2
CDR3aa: CASSQDFARGFYGYTF

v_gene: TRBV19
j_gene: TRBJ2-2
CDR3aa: CASTVRSGELFF

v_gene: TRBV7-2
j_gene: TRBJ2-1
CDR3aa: CASSLLSGGGYNEQFF

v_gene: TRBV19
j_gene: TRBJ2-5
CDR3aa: CASNSGLRVAETQYF

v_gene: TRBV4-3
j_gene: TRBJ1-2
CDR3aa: CASSQGQYNYGYTF

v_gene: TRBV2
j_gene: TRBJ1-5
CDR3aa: CASKLRTGLDQPQHF

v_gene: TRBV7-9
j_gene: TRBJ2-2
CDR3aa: CASSPGVSGTGELFF

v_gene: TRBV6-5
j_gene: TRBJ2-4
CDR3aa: CASSYRGGKNIQYF

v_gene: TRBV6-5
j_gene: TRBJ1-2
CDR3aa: CASSYWGSDGYTF

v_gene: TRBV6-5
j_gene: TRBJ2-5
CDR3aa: CASSYGVRETQYF

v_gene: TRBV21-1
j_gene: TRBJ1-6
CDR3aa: CATLTGDSPERGSPLHF

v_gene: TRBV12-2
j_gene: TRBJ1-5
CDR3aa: CASRSTPEGQGGYSNQPQHF

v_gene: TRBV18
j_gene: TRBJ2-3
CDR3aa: CASSRLARTDTQYF

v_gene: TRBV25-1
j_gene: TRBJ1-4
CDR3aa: CASSGTGGNEKLFF

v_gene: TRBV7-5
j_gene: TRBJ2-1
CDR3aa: CVRSFGVTNEQFF

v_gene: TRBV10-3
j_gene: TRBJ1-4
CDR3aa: CATRRDREFEKLFF

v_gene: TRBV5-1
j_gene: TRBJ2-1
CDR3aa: CASSTRGWKYNEQFF

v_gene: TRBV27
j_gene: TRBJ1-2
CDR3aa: CASSPTPDSGYTF

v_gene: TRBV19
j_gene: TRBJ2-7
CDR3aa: CASRDRGGEQYF

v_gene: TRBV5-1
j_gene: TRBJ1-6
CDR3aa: CASSLGAGNNSPLHF

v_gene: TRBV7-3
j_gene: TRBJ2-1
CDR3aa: CASSLAGIVVNEQFF

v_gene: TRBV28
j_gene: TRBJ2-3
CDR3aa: CASREQRDTQYF

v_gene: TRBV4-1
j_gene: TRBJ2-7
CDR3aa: CASSHVPGQGTYEQYF

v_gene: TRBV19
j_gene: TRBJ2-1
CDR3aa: CASSISGSSGRARDNEQFF

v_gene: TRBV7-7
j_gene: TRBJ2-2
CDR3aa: CASSSRQGTAGELFF

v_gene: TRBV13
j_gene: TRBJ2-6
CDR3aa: CASSLTSGRTGANVLTF

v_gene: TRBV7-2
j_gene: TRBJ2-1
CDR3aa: CASSLVGGGSYNEQFF

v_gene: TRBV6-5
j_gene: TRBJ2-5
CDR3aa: CASSSRRREGRETQYF

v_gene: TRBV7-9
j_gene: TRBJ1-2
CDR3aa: CASSLQRYGYTF

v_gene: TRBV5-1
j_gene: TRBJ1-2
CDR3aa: CASSFSDSYGYTF

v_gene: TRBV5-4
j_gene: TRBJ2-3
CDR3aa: CASSWRTSGTTTDTQYF

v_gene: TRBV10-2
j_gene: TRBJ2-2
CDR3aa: CATNQGVNTGELFF